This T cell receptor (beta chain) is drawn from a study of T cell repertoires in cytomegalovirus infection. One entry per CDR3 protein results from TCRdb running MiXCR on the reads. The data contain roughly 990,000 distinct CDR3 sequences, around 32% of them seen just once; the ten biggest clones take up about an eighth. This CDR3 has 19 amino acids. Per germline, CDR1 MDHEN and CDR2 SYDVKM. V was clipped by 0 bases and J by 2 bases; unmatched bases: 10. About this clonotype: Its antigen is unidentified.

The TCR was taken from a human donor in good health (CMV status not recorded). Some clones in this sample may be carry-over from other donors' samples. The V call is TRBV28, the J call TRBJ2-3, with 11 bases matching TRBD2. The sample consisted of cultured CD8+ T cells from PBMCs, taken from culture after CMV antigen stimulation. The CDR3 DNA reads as TGTGCCAGCAGTTTATGGTTTCGTAAGACTAGCGGGAACACAGATACGCAGTATTTT. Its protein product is CASSLWFRKTSGNTDTQYF.